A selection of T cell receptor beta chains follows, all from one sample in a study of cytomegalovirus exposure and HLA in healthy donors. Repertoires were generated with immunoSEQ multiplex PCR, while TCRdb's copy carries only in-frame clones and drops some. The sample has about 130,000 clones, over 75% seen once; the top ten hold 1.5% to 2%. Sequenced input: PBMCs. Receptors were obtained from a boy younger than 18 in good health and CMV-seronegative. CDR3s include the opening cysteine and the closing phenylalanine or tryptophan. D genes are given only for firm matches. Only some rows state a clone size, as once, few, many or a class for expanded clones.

CDR3 protein: CASSDGQGSFGNTIYF
CDR3 DNA: TGTGCCAGCAGTGACGGGCAGGGGTCTTTTGGAAACACCATATATTTT
V gene: TRBV2
J gene: TRBJ1-3
D gene: NA
clone size: NA

CDR3 protein: CASSSSPYSNQPQHF
CDR3 DNA: TGTGCCAGCAGTTCCTCGCCCTATAGCAATCAGCCCCAGCATTTT
V gene: TRBV27
J gene: TRBJ1-5
D gene: NA
clone size: NA

CDR3 protein: CASSPAGGIGQGKAFYYGYTF
CDR3 DNA: TGTGCCAGCAGCCCAGCTGGGGGGATTGGACAGGGGAAGGCCTTCTACTATGGCTACACCTTC
V gene: TRBV4-2
J gene: TRBJ1-2
D gene: TRBD1
clone size: NA

CDR3 protein: CAGSAPGQGNTEAFF
CDR3 DNA: TGCGCCGGCAGCGCCCCGGGACAGGGAAACACTGAAGCTTTCTTT
V gene: TRBV4-1
J gene: TRBJ1-1
D gene: TRBD1
clone size: NA

CDR3 protein: CAWSWTQPTDTQYF
CDR3 DNA: TGTGCCTGGAGTTGGACTCAGCCCACAGATACGCAGTATTTT
V gene: TRBV30
J gene: TRBJ2-3
D gene: NA
clone size: NA

CDR3 protein: CASSQLPQGADTEAFF
CDR3 DNA: TGTGCCAGCAGCCAACTTCCTCAGGGGGCTGACACTGAAGCTTTCTTT
V gene: TRBV4-2
J gene: TRBJ1-1
D gene: TRBD1
clone size: NA

CDR3 protein: CASSLGQPMSQPQHF
CDR3 DNA: TGTGCCAGCAGTCTCGGACAGCCTATGAGTCAGCCCCAGCATTTT
V gene: TRBV6-5
J gene: TRBJ1-5
D gene: NA
clone size: NA

CDR3 protein: CASSTRVGHQPQHF
CDR3 DNA: TGTGCCAGCAGTACCCGGGTGGGTCATCAGCCCCAGCATTTT
V gene: TRBV6-1
J gene: TRBJ1-5
D gene: NA
clone size: NA

CDR3 protein: CASSQTGTSVNEQFF
CDR3 DNA: TGTGCCAGCTCACAGACCGGGACTAGCGTGAATGAGCAGTTCTTC
V gene: TRBV18
J gene: TRBJ2-1
D gene: TRBD2
clone size: NA

CDR3 protein: CASSPGLQETQYF
CDR3 DNA: TGCGCCAGCAGCCCGGGACTTCAAGAGACCCAGTACTTC
V gene: TRBV5-1
J gene: TRBJ2-5
D gene: NA
clone size: NA

CDR3 protein: CASSPRGYTDTQYF
CDR3 DNA: TGTGCCAGCAGCCCTAGGGGATACACAGATACGCAGTATTTT
V gene: TRBV11-2
J gene: TRBJ2-3
D gene: NA
clone size: NA

CDR3 protein: CASSPSQGVKYYGYTF
CDR3 DNA: TGTGCCAGCAGTCCGTCACAGGGAGTGAAGTACTATGGCTACACCTTC
V gene: TRBV27
J gene: TRBJ1-2
D gene: NA
clone size: NA

CDR3 protein: CASSPQGPTYGYTF
CDR3 DNA: TGTGCCAGCAGTCCACAGGGGCCTACCTATGGCTACACCTTC
V gene: TRBV28
J gene: TRBJ1-2
D gene: TRBD1
clone size: NA

CDR3 protein: CASSPPRGIEQFF
CDR3 DNA: TGTGCCAGCAGCCCCCCCCGGGGGATAGAGCAGTTCTTC
V gene: TRBV9
J gene: TRBJ2-1
D gene: NA
clone size: NA

CDR3 protein: CASSLRDRGLVTSGYTF
CDR3 DNA: TGTGCCAGCAGTCTCCGGGACAGGGGCCTTGTAACTAGCGGCTACACCTTC
V gene: TRBV27
J gene: TRBJ1-2
D gene: TRBD1
clone size: NA

CDR3 protein: CAWGDIGLDGYTF
CDR3 DNA: TGTGCCTGGGGGGACATCGGTTTGGATGGCTACACCTTC
V gene: TRBV30
J gene: TRBJ1-2
D gene: NA
clone size: NA

CDR3 protein: CASSARPGLVPDF
CDR3 DNA: TGTGCCAGCAGCGCCCGACCGGGACTAGTACCGGATTTT
V gene: TRBV5-6
J gene: TRBJ2-3
D gene: TRBD2
clone size: NA

CDR3 protein: CASSLGGGGNQETQYF
CDR3 DNA: TGTGCCAGCAGCCTAGGGGGCGGGGGGAACCAAGAGACCCAGTACTTC
V gene: TRBV9
J gene: TRBJ2-5
D gene: NA
clone size: NA

CDR3 protein: CAWGESGTSGRLLGEQYF
CDR3 DNA: TGTGCCTGGGGGGAATCCGGGACTAGCGGGCGGTTACTCGGGGAGCAGTACTTC
V gene: TRBV30
J gene: TRBJ2-7
D gene: TRBD2
clone size: NA

CDR3 protein: CSASTGGTAFF
CDR3 DNA: TGCAGTGCTAGCACAGGGGGCACAGCTTTCTTT
V gene: TRBV20-1
J gene: TRBJ1-1
D gene: TRBD1
clone size: NA

CDR3 protein: CASSPTGGNQPQHF
CDR3 DNA: TGTGCCAGTAGTCCGACAGGGGGCAATCAGCCCCAGCATTTT
V gene: TRBV19
J gene: TRBJ1-5
D gene: TRBD1
clone size: NA

CDR3 protein: CASSQDLNTGELFF
CDR3 DNA: TGTGCCAGCAGCCAAGACCTGAACACCGGGGAGCTGTTTTTT
V gene: TRBV4-2
J gene: TRBJ2-2
D gene: NA
clone size: NA

CDR3 protein: CASSPTGTVAYEQYF
CDR3 DNA: TGTGCCAGCTCACCAACCGGGACAGTAGCCTACGAGCAGTACTTC
V gene: TRBV18
J gene: TRBJ2-7
D gene: TRBD1
clone size: once

CDR3 protein: CASSLSDGQPQHF
CDR3 DNA: TGTGCTAGCAGCTTAAGCGACGGACAGCCCCAGCATTTT
V gene: TRBV7-7
J gene: TRBJ1-5
D gene: NA
clone size: NA